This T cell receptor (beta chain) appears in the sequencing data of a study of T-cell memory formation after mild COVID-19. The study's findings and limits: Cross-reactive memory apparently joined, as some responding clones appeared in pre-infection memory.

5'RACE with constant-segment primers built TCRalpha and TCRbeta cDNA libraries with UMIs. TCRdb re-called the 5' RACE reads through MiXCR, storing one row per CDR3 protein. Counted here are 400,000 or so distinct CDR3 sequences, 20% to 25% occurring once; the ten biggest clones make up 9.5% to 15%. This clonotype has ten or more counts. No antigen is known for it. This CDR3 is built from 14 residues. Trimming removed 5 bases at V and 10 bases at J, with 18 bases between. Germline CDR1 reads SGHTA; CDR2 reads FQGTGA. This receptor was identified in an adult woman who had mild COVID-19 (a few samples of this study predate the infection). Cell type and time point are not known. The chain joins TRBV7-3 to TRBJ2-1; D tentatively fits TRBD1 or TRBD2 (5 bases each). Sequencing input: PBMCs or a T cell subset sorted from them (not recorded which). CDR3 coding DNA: TGTGCCAGCAGCCAGGGACCGACCTTGACGGAGCAGTTCTTC. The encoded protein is CASSQGPTLTEQFF.